This T cell receptor (beta chain) was captured in a study of blood T cell repertoires in COVID-19. Looking at the study overall: Samples came from the United States, Italy and Spain, spanning acute and convalescent COVID-19.

Only in-frame clones appear in the TCRdb table, and some are missing; sequencing was by immunoSEQ multiplex PCR. The sample includes about 100,000 clones, around 86% seen only once; the top ten take around 4%. Germline CDR1 and CDR2: SGHRS and YFSETQ. Between the trimmed V and J ends, which lost 3 bases and 3 bases, there was a span of 18 bases. This CDR3 has 16 amino acids. Sequences were obtained from peripheral blood. This sequence was found in a man in his 60s with acute or convalescent COVID-19. The chain is built from TRBV5-1 and TRBJ1-1, with D possibly TRBD1 on 6 matching bases. DNA for the CDR3: TGCGCCAGCAGCTGGGGACAACGGATCGAGGACACTGAAGCTTTCTTT. It encodes CASSWGQRIEDTEAFF.